Following are 31 T cell receptor beta chains from one sample sequenced in a study of T cells after posttransplantation cyclophosphamide. Cells defined as naive were viable CD3+CD4+ or CD3+CD8+ and CCR7+CD45RA+CD45RO-CD95-CD27+CD28+. Only in-frame clones appear in the TCRdb table, and some are missing; sequencing was by immunoSEQ multiplex PCR. The table records 30,000 or so clones, about nine tenths of them present only once. The sequenced material came from naive CD4+ T cells sorted from PBMCs. These receptors were collected from an older woman in good health, CMV-negative, and a related stem cell transplant donor.

The J gene is TRBJ2-7, the V gene TRBV29-1; D might be TRBD2 (6 bases). Germline V gives CDR1 SQVTM, CDR2 ANQGSEA. V was pared by 7 bases and J by 3 bases, with 16 bases between. CDR3 length equals 13 residues. The chain's CDR3 is CSAYGGARYEQYF. The DNA for the CDR3 is TGCAGCGCTTACGGAGGGGCCCGCTACGAGCAGTACTTC.

The chain is built from TRBV19 and TRBJ2-1; 7 nucleotides match TRBD2. This CDR3 is built from 12 residues. CDR1 is LNHDA and CDR2 is SQIVND in the germline V gene (reference sequence). V was pared by 7 bases and J by 9 bases, with 6 bases of the junction left unmatched. CDR3 nucleotide sequence: TGTGCCAGTACTAGGGACTACGGTGAGCAGTTCTTC. Protein sequence: CASTRDYGEQFF.

The gene calls are TRBV19 and TRBJ1-5; 9 bases agree with TRBD1. Germline V CDR1 and CDR2: LNHDA, SQIVND (reference sequence). The CDR3 consists of 15 residues. Trimming at V came to 8 bases and at J to 5 bases, leaving 10 bases not matched to a gene. CDR3 in DNA: TGTGCCAGTCGAGACCCGGGACAGGGAGATCAGCCCCAGCATTTT. Amino acids: CASRDPGQGDQPQHF.

This sequence joins TRBV27 and TRBJ1-1; D remains unclear. Between the trimmed V and J ends, which lost 2 bases and 0 bases, there was a span of 7 bases. The CDR3 consists of 14 residues. CDR1 is MNHEY and CDR2 is SMNVEV in the germline V gene (reference sequence). CDR3 loop: CASSLNILNTEAFF. The CDR3 DNA reads TGTGCCAGCAGTTTAAACATCCTGAACACTGAAGCTTTCTTT.

V is TRBV7-2 and J is TRBJ2-5; the match to TRBD2 covers 7 bases. This CDR3 region has 18 residues. Germline V gene sequence: CDR1 SGHTA, CDR2 FQGNSA. The ends lost 0 bases at V and 7 bases at J; junction bases unmatched: 17. CDR3: CASSLALISGGLRGTQYF. In nucleotides, the CDR3 is TGTGCCAGCAGCTTAGCGCTTATCTCGGGAGGCCTTCGTGGGACCCAGTACTTC.

Turning to this clone: The junction departs from the called germline gene at one end, perhaps through a read error. The chain recombines TRBV25-1 with TRBJ2-7; possibly TRBD2 for D (6 bases). The CDR3 covers 11 residues. Germline V gene lookup returns CDR1 MGHDK and CDR2 SYGVNS. In DNA form, the CDR3 reads TGTGCCGGCAGTGCCGGGAGAGAGCAGTACTTC. This codes for CAGSAGREQYF.

The rearrangement links TRBV6-6 to TRBJ2-5, with a weak D call TRBD2 (5 bases). The end of the DNA fits TRBJ2-7 better, so the J call may be wrong. The CDR3 length is 14 residues. Germline V CDR1 and CDR2: MNHNY, SVGAGI (reference sequence). CDR3 protein: CASSSRGSDYEQYF. For the CDR3, the DNA is TGTGCCAGCAGTTCCCGGGGTAGCGACTACGAGCAGTACTTC.

This chain uses TRBV6-5 with TRBJ1-1, with D uncertain. Germline CDR1 reads MNHEY; CDR2 reads SVGAGI. Trimming removed 3 bases at V and 1 base at J, with 3 bases between. This CDR3 contains 12 residues. The CDR3 DNA reads as TGTGCCAGCAGTTATAGGAACACTGAAGCTTTCTTT. Translated, it gives CASSYRNTEAFF.

This clone appeared a few times. J is TRBJ1-1 and V is TRBV6-1; D unclear. Germline CDR1 MNHNS, CDR2 SASEGT. Trimming took 5 bases from V and 4 from J, leaving 8 bases between them. The CDR3 is 12 amino acids. The CDR3 is CASSRVSTEAFF. The CDR3 coding sequence is TGTGCCAGCAGTCGCGTTAGCACTGAAGCTTTCTTT.

A word on this clone: At one end, the junction sequence differs from germline, possibly due to a read error. The chain joins TRBV27 to TRBJ1-5; a weak D match, TRBD1 (5 bases). Germline V gene sequence: CDR1 MNHEY, CDR2 SMNVEV (reference sequence). This CDR3 has 14 residues. The CDR3 DNA follows: TGTGTCAGCAGTTTAGACAGAAGCAATCAGCCCCAGCATTTT. Translated: CVSSLDRSNQPQHF.

The rearrangement uses TRBV7-9 and TRBJ2-7, with a weak D call TRBD2 (6 bases). This CDR3 has 17 amino acids. CDR1 and CDR2 from the germline V gene are SEHNR and FQNEAQ (reference sequence). Between the trimmed V and J ends, which lost 3 bases and 9 bases, there was a span of 27 bases. The CDR3 sequence is CASSFKGKERASGGQYF. The CDR3 region has the DNA TGTGCCAGCAGCTTTAAGGGCAAGGAGCGGGCCTCTGGGGGGCAGTACTTC.

CDR3 sequence: CASRPLGRDTYEQYF. The CDR3 coding sequence is TGTGCCAGCAGGCCCCTGGGCAGGGACACCTACGAGCAGTACTTC. The V and J genes are TRBV6-5 and TRBJ2-7; weak D call: TRBD1 (6 bases). The V gene's germline CDR1 is MNHEY and CDR2 SVGAGI. V was cut by 6 bases and J by 2 bases, with 17 bases left in between. This CDR3 is built from 15 residues.

The CDR3 loop reads CASSLGGGGNNEQFF. CDR3 DNA: TGTGCCAGCAGCTTAGGCGGGGGGGGGAACAATGAGCAGTTCTTC. The genes are TRBV7-9 and TRBJ2-1; 9 bases agree with TRBD2. The CDR3 runs 15 residues. From germline, CDR1 is SEHNR and CDR2 FQNEAQ (reference sequence). Trimming took 1 base from V and 5 from J; bases not matched to a gene: 3.

The chain employs TRBV6-6 and TRBJ1-5, with a tentative D call TRBD1 (6 bases). Germline V gene data show CDR1 as MNHNY and CDR2 as SVGAGI (reference sequence). The CDR3 has 15 residues. V lost 6 bases and J lost 1, with 13 bases in between. DNA of the CDR3: TGTGCCAGCAGCCCACAGGGTGGGAGCAATCAGCCCCAGCATTTT. Residues: CASSPQGGSNQPQHF.

The CDR3 DNA reads TGTGCCAGCAGCCCTCGAGGGGCGGCGGGAAGAGCCTCTGGAAACACCATATATTTT. This sequence encodes CASSPRGAAGRASGNTIYF. The genes are TRBV7-9 and TRBJ1-3; possibly TRBD1 for D (5 bases). Germline loops: CDR1 SEHNR, CDR2 FQNEAQ (reference sequence). With 5 bases removed from V and 0 bases from J, the gap between germline ends came to 23 bases. This CDR3 contains 19 residues.

This clone was seen only once. CDR3 in DNA: TGTGCCAGCAACCTCTCAGGGGTGGGTGGCTACACCTTC. It translates to CASNLSGVGGYTF. V usage is TRBV7-6 and J usage is TRBJ1-2, with D possibly being TRBD1 (6 bases). Trimming cost V 7 bases and J 7 bases, with 16 bases left between them. Germline-derived CDR1 and CDR2 are SGHVS and FNYEAQ. The CDR3 consists of 13 residues.

This sequence joins TRBV28 and TRBJ1-1; D not certain. The V end was cut by 6 bases, the J end by 1 base, with 9 bases between. CDR3 length: 13 residues. Germline loops: CDR1 MDHEN, CDR2 SYDVKM. Here the CDR3 DNA reads TGTGCCAGCAGGAGGGCTGGGAACACTGAAGCTTTCTTT. It is translated as CASRRAGNTEAFF.

The V and J genes are TRBV9 and TRBJ2-1; TRBD1 is a possible D gene (6 bases). The CDR3 consists of 13 residues. V lost 4 bases, J lost 5 bases, and 10 bases lay in between. The germline V gene has CDR1 SGDLS and CDR2 YYNGEE. Here the CDR3 DNA reads TGTGCCAGCAGCATTCGGACAGACAATGAGCAGTTCTTC. Translating it yields CASSIRTDNEQFF.

The chain employs TRBV27 and TRBJ2-7, with a weak D call TRBD1 (6 bases). Trimming took 5 bases from V and 3 from J, leaving 14 bases between them. Germline lookup yields CDR1 MNHEY and CDR2 SMNVEV (reference sequence). The CDR3 consists of 14 residues. The CDR3 spells CASSLLGQIYEQYF. CDR3 coding DNA: TGTGCCAGCAGTCTGCTTGGACAGATCTACGAGCAGTACTTC.

This clone occurred a few times. The chain uses TRBV2 and TRBJ1-5; 7 nucleotides align to TRBD1. The V and J ends lost 7 bases and 4 bases, in that order; junction bases with no gene match: 4. CDR3 length equals 13 residues. Germline V gene data show CDR1 as SNHLY and CDR2 as FYNNEI. CDR3 region: CASTQGLNQPQHF. The CDR3 nucleotides read TGTGCCAGCACACAGGGGCTGAATCAGCCCCAGCATTTT. The variable domain in full, with the rest retrieved from reference TRBV2 and TRBJ1-5, is EPEVTQTPSHQVTQMGQEVILRCVPISNHLYFYWYRQILGQKVEFLVSFYNNEISEKSEIFDDQFSVERPDGSNFTLKIRSTKLEDSAMYFCASTQGLNQPQHFGDGTRLSIL.

V usage is TRBV7-9 and J usage is TRBJ2-1, with 9 bases lining up with TRBD2. This CDR3 contains 17 residues. CDR1 is SEHNR and CDR2 is FQNEAQ in the germline V gene (reference sequence). V was clipped by 2 bases and J by 6 bases; unmatched bases: 11. The CDR3 DNA reads TGTGCCAGCAGCTTACCCTTTCCGCTAGCGGGGTCCAATGAGCAGTTCTTC. Amino acids: CASSLPFPLAGSNEQFF. The full variable domain, in which reference TRBV7-9 and TRBJ2-1 provide the parts outside the CDR3, is DTGVSQNPRHKITKRGQNVTFRCDPISEHNRLYWYRQTLGQGPEFLTYFQNEAQLEKSRLLSDRFSAERPKGSFSTLEIQRTEQGDSAMYLCASSLPFPLAGSNEQFFGPGTRLTVL.

V is TRBV27 and J is TRBJ1-3; D call uncertain. The CDR3 length is 14 residues. V was trimmed by 7 bases and J by 0 bases, leaving 10 bases between them. CDR1 and CDR2 from the germline V gene are MNHEY and SMNVEV (reference sequence). CDR3 sequence reads: CASMPSGSGNTIYF. In nucleotides, the CDR3 is TGTGCCAGCATGCCCAGCGGCTCTGGAAACACCATATATTTT.

This chain links TRBV10-3 with TRBJ2-3; 7 positions agree with TRBD2. Trimming took 0 bases from V and 1 from J; bases not matched to a gene: 7. The CDR3 runs 17 residues. CDR1 is ENHRY and CDR2 is SYGVKD in the germline V gene. CDR3 amino acids: CAISESLNSGGTDTQYF. The CDR3 DNA is TGTGCCATCAGTGAGTCGTTGAACAGCGGGGGCACAGATACGCAGTATTTT.

The CDR3, as DNA: TGTGCCAGCAGCTTAGGGACTAGCGGGGGGGGCACAGATACGCAGTATTTT. This codes for CASSLGTSGGGTDTQYF. The chain combines TRBV7-2 with TRBJ2-3; 15 bases align to TRBD2. This CDR3 region has 17 residues. J was trimmed by 1 base and V by 1 base; bases with no gene match: 0. The germline V gene encodes CDR1 SGHTA and CDR2 FQGNSA.

This chain's CDR3 is CASSAGLGETQYF. The CDR3 region has the DNA TGTGCCAGCAGTGCCGGACTGGGGGAGACCCAGTACTTC. The rearrangement joins TRBV6-4 to TRBJ2-5, with D perhaps matching TRBD2 (5 bases). Germline V gene lookup returns CDR1 MRHNA and CDR2 SNTAGT. This CDR3 has 13 amino acids. Trimming took 4 bases from V and 5 from J, leaving 11 bases between them.

This clone was detected a few times. The chain carries TRBV28 and TRBJ1-4; 8 positions match TRBD1. Germline assignment: CDR1 MDHEN and CDR2 SYDVKM. The CDR3 length is 14 residues. The junction had 7 bases not matched to a gene; V was cut back by 6 bases and J by 7 bases. CDR3 region: CASSMTGVTEKLFF. CDR3 in DNA: TGTGCCAGCAGCATGACAGGGGTCACTGAAAAACTGTTTTTT. The full variable domain, in which reference TRBV28 and TRBJ1-4 provide the parts outside the CDR3, is DVKVTQSSRYLVKRTGEKVFLECVQDMDHENMFWYRQDPGLGLRLIYFSYDVKMKEKGDIPEGYSVSREKKERFSLILESASTNQTSMYLCASSMTGVTEKLFFGSGTQLSVL.

The chain recombines TRBV18 with TRBJ2-7; 9 bases align to TRBD1. The CDR3 has 15 amino acids. The germline gives CDR1 KGHSH, CDR2 LQKENI. J was trimmed by 0 bases and V by 6 bases; bases with no gene match: 6. The CDR3 DNA follows: TGTGCCAGCTCGCCCGGGACAGGGAGCTCCTACGAGCAGTACTTC. Encoded protein: CASSPGTGSSYEQYF.

The CDR3 DNA reads as TGTGCCAGCAGTAGACAGTCTTCCTCCTACAATGAGCAGTTCTTC. This translates into CASSRQSSSYNEQFF. The chain has TRBV6-5 and TRBJ2-1, with D perhaps TRBD1 (5 bases). CDR1 is MNHEY and CDR2 is SVGAGI in the germline V gene. This CDR3 contains 15 residues. Trimming cost V 5 bases and J 0 bases, with 11 bases left between them.

The chain uses TRBV6-1 and TRBJ1-3; D gene unclear. CDR3 length: 14 amino acids. Germline V lookup: CDR1 MNHNS, CDR2 SASEGT. Trimming cost V 0 bases and J 0 bases, with 3 bases left between them. The CDR3 sequence: CASSEAGSGNTIYF. The CDR3 DNA reads as TGTGCCAGCAGTGAAGCCGGCTCTGGAAACACCATATATTTT.

J is TRBJ1-1 and V is TRBV25-1; the D is unclear. V was cut by 8 bases and J by 1 base, with 11 bases left in between. The germline CDR1 and CDR2 sequences are MGHDK and SYGVNS. The CDR3 length is 13 residues. The DNA for the CDR3 is TGTGCCAGCTTACACAGAGAGAACACTGAAGCTTTCTTT. Translated: CASLHRENTEAFF. Combining the CDR3 with reference TRBV25-1 and TRBJ1-1 gives the whole variable domain EADIYQTPRYLVIGTGKKITLECSQTMGHDKMYWYQQDPGMELHLIHYSYGVNSTEKGDLSSESTVSRIRTEHFPLTLESARPSHTSQYLCASLHRENTEAFFGQGTRLTVV.

This chain joins TRBV29-1 and TRBJ2-7; D possibly corresponds to TRBD2 (6 bases). The CDR3 covers 13 residues. Germline CDR1 and CDR2: SQVTM and ANQGSEA. V shed 3 bases and J shed 8 bases, with 17 bases lying between them. In DNA, the CDR3 is TGCAGCGTTGAGTCTTCGCTACGGGGGAAGCAGTACTTC. It is translated as CSVESSLRGKQYF.